The rows below give T cell receptor beta chains drawn from one sample of a study of T cells in tuberculosis. Here immunoSEQ multiplex PCR was the method, and the copy in TCRdb shows in-frame clones only, minus some. This table holds 31,000 or so clones, about 82% found once. Source: PBMCs, taken at tuberculosis diagnosis. These receptors all come from an adult with tuberculosis. CDR3s include the opening cysteine and the closing phenylalanine or tryptophan. A D gene is named only where the DNA matches it firmly. Only part of the rows carry a size: once, few, many, or a class if the clone is expanded.

TRBJ2-7	TRBV28	-	-	TGTGCCAGCAGTTTATTGGCAGGGAACGGCGAGCAGTACTTC	CASSLLAGNGEQYF
TRBJ2-7	TRBV6-5	TRBD2	-	TGTGCCAGCAGCCCTAGAGCGGGAGACTCCTACGAGCAGTACTTC	CASSPRAGDSYEQYF
TRBJ2-3	TRBV19	TRBD2	-	TGTGCCAGTAGTATGACTAGCGGGAGTGCAGATACGCAGTATTTT	CASSMTSGSADTQYF
TRBJ2-7	TRBV27	-	few	TGTGCCAGCAGTTTCGGCAGGGACTACGAGCAGTACTTC	CASSFGRDYEQYF
TRBJ2-1	TRBV2	TRBD1	once	TGTGCCAGCCGGCGCGACAGGGTGGGCTACAATGAGCAGTTCTTC	CASRRDRVGYNEQFF
TRBJ2-2	TRBV4-2	TRBD2	-	TGTGCCAGCAGCCAAGGAGGAGGGACTAGCGGAACCACCGGGGAGCTGTTTTTT	CASSQGGGTSGTTGELFF
TRBJ1-1	TRBV28	TRBD1	-	TGTGCCAGCAAAGGTCCGGGACAGGGGAACACTGAAGCTTTCTTT	CASKGPGQGNTEAFF
TRBJ2-7	TRBV2	-	few	TGTGCCAGCAGTGCTGGGCCAGAACAGCAGTACTTC	CASSAGPEQQYF
TRBJ2-7	TRBV18	-	-	TGTGCCAGCTCACCAACCACCACAGGGATCTTCGAGCAGTACTTC	CASSPTTTGIFEQYF
TRBJ2-5	TRBV28	-	-	TGTGCCAGCACCCAGAGACGCCTCAGCGCCGAGACCCAGTACTTC	CASTQRRLSAETQYF
TRBJ1-2	TRBV28	-	few	TGTGCCAGCACAGACAGTCGACTCTACACCTTC	CASTDSRLYTF
TRBJ2-1	TRBV6-5	-	once	TGTGCCAGCAGTTATCAGGCTAGCAGGAATGAGCAGTTCTTC	CASSYQASRNEQFF
TRBJ2-4	TRBV27	TRBD2	-	TGTGCCAGCAGTTGGCGGGAGGCCTCCAAAAACATTCAGTACTTC	CASSWREASKNIQYF
TRBJ1-3	TRBV29-1	TRBD1	-	TGCAGCGTTGAAGTGGGCAGGGGGCCTCGAAACACCATATATTTT	CSVEVGRGPRNTIYF
TRBJ2-2	TRBV4-2	-	-	TGTGCCAGCAGCCCCAGGGACTTGAACACCGGGGAGCTGTTTTTT	CASSPRDLNTGELFF
TRBJ2-4	TRBV28	TRBD1	-	TGTGCCAGCAGCCCTACGACAGGGGGCGCCAAAAACATTCAGTACTTC	CASSPTTGGAKNIQYF
TRBJ2-5	TRBV5-1	-	-	TGCGCCAGCAGCTTGGATACGGGTGAAGAGACCCAGTACTTC	CASSLDTGEETQYF
TRBJ2-7	TRBV27	TRBD1	once	TGTGCCAGCAGTTTATTGACAGGGAGCGACAACGAGCAGTACTTC	CASSLLTGSDNEQYF
TRBJ2-7	TRBV19	TRBD1	-	TGTGCCAGTCCTACCGGGACAGCCTCCTACGAGCAGTACTTC	CASPTGTASYEQYF
TRBJ1-3	TRBV6-6	TRBD1	-	TGTGCCAGCAGTCCTGACAGGGGTGGAAACACCATATATTTT	CASSPDRGGNTIYF
TRBJ1-2	TRBV29-1	-	-	TGCAGCGTTGCGGGGTCAAGATATGGCTACACCTTC	CSVAGSRYGYTF
TRBJ1-5	TRBV6-6	-	-	TGTGCCAGCAGTTATTTACAGGGTAATCAGCCCCAGCATTTT	CASSYLQGNQPQHF
TRBJ1-1	TRBV30	TRBD1	once	TGTGCCTGGTCGCCCGGGACAGCGAACACTGAAGCTTTCTTT	CAWSPGTANTEAFF
TRBJ1-1	TRBV6-5	-	-	TGTGCCACTTCGGAGGGGCTATTGAACACTGAAGCTTTCTTT	CATSEGLLNTEAFF
TRBJ1-1	TRBV29-1	-	-	TGCAGCGTCACGACAGTGAACACTGAAGCTTTCTTT	CSVTTVNTEAFF
TRBJ2-7	TRBV18	TRBD1	-	TGTGCCAGCTCACCACGATCGGGACAGGGGACCTACGAGCAGTACTTC	CASSPRSGQGTYEQYF
TRBJ1-5	TRBV14	-	-	TGTGCCAGCAGCCAATTCCCAAATCAGCCCCAGCATTTT	CASSQFPNQPQHF
TRBJ1-1	TRBV28	TRBD1	-	TGTGCCAGCAGTTACCCCGGACAGGGAAGTTTCACTGAAGCTTTCTTT	CASSYPGQGSFTEAFF
TRBJ2-1	TRBV9	TRBD2	-	TGTGCCAGCAGCTTCACCGCCGGGACTAGCGGGGGGAATGAGCAGTTCTTC	CASSFTAGTSGGNEQFF
TRBJ2-1	TRBV9	TRBD2	-	TGTGCCAGCAGCGTAGACGGACTAGATATCGATGAGCAGTTCTTC	CASSVDGLDIDEQFF